A single sample is the source of the 29 T cell receptor beta chains below, sequenced in a study of blood T cell repertoires in COVID-19. Sequencing was performed with immunoSEQ multiplex PCR; in TCRdb, only in-frame clones are kept and a portion is missing. The sample consists of around 300,000 clones, around nine tenths of them appearing once. Sample: PBMCs or T cells enriched from blood (not recorded which). The receptors derive from a middle-aged woman who had recovered from COVID-19.

The chain employs TRBV19 and TRBJ2-1; D is perhaps TRBD1 (6 bases). The CDR3 sequence is 18 residues long. The V and J ends lost 3 bases and 5 bases respectively, with 23 bases between them. The germline V gene encodes CDR1 LNHDA and CDR2 SQIVND (reference sequence). The DNA of the CDR3 is TGTGCCAGTAGTATTGGGAAGGGGGAGTATACCTTACACAATGAGCAGTTCTTC. Translating it yields CASSIGKGEYTLHNEQFF.

The gene calls are TRBV19 and TRBJ2-1; 10 nucleotides line up with TRBD2. This CDR3 contains 14 residues. Germline CDR1 is LNHDA and CDR2 is SQIVND (reference sequence). J was trimmed by 7 bases and V by 10 bases; bases with no gene match: 10. The CDR3 region is CATKKREGRNEQFF. In DNA, the CDR3 is TGTGCCACCAAGAAGCGGGAGGGCCGTAATGAGCAGTTCTTC.

V gene TRBV6-1 combines with J gene TRBJ2-7, with TRBD1 matching over 7 bases. The CDR3 runs to 15 residues. After removal of 2 bases from V and 2 bases from J, the junction contained 6 bases not matched to a gene. CDR1 and CDR2 (germline): MNHNS, SASEGT. CDR3 DNA sequence: TGTGCCAGCAGTGAATGGGACAGCATAACCTACGAGCAGTACTTC. This translates into CASSEWDSITYEQYF.

The chain is built from TRBV7-2 and TRBJ1-5; no firm D call. With 1 base removed from V and 2 bases from J, the gap between germline ends came to 12 bases. The CDR3 totals 16 residues. CDR1 and CDR2 (germline): SGHTA, FQGNSA. The CDR3 DNA reads TGTGCCAGCAGCTTAGGGGGAGGCAGACGCAATCAGCCCCAGCATTTT. This codes for CASSLGGGRRNQPQHF.

The gene calls are TRBV28 and TRBJ2-3, with a weak D call TRBD1 (5 bases). The ends were cut back, 4 bases at V and 5 bases at J, with 10 bases in the middle. The length of the CDR3 is 13 residues. CDR1 is MDHEN and CDR2 is SYDVKM in the germline V gene. The CDR3 here is CASSSGFGDTQYF. The CDR3 DNA is TGTGCCAGCAGTTCAGGGTTTGGAGATACGCAGTATTTT.

The chain links TRBV5-1 to TRBJ2-1; TRBD2 might be the D (6 bases). Trimming took off 4 bases at V and 7 bases at J, with 15 bases between the two ends. The CDR3 consists of 14 residues. Germline-derived CDR1 and CDR2 are SGHRS and YFSETQ. The CDR3 loop reads CASSTDPRGNEQFF. For the CDR3, the DNA is TGCGCCAGCAGCACCGACCCTCGGGGGAATGAGCAGTTCTTC.

The chain uses TRBV27 and TRBJ2-2, with D possibly being TRBD1 (5 bases). This CDR3 has 15 amino acids. The V end lost 5 bases, the J end lost 2 bases, and 12 bases lay between the germline ends. Germline V lookup: CDR1 MNHEY, CDR2 SMNVEV (reference sequence). CDR3 sequence reads: CASSPRRVNTGELFF. In nucleotides, the CDR3 is TGTGCCAGCAGTCCCCGCAGGGTAAACACCGGGGAGCTGTTTTTT.

This rearrangement joins TRBV12-3 or TRBV12-4 to TRBJ1-1; D might be TRBD1 (6 bases). V gave up 5 bases and J gave up 8 bases, with 12 bases separating them. The CDR3 has 12 residues. CDR3 coding DNA: TGTGCCAGCAGTCGAGGACAGACCGAAGCTTTCTTT. Translated: CASSRGQTEAFF.

The chain is built from TRBV7-2 and TRBJ2-7, with 15 bases aligning to TRBD2. Germline V lookup: CDR1 SGHTA, CDR2 FQGNSA. CDR3 length: 16 amino acids. The V and J ends lost 5 bases and 5 bases, in that order; junction bases with no gene match: 7. The CDR3 region has the DNA TGTGCCAGCAGCCCCAAGGGACTAGCGGGAGGCCACGAGCAGTACTTC. It is translated as CASSPKGLAGGHEQYF.

This chain joins TRBV7-9 and TRBJ2-3; TRBD2 might be the D (6 bases). Germline CDR1 and CDR2: SEHNR and FQNEAQ (reference sequence). Trimming removed 5 bases at V and 0 bases at J, with 21 bases between. This CDR3 is 18 amino acids long. The DNA for the CDR3 is TGTGCCAGCAGCCTATGGCTCTTAGCGGATACTAGCACAGATACGCAGTATTTT. Its protein is CASSLWLLADTSTDTQYF. Together with reference TRBV7-9 and TRBJ2-3, the CDR3 gives the full variable domain: DTGVSQNPRHKITKRGQNVTFRCDPISEHNRLYWYRQTLGQGPEFLTYFQNEAQLEKSRLLSDRFSAERPKGSFSTLEIQRTEQGDSAMYLCASSLWLLADTSTDTQYFGPGTRLTVL.

The chain links TRBV2 to TRBJ2-6; tentative D call: TRBD1 (6 bases). Per the germline V gene, CDR1 is SNHLY and CDR2 is FYNNEI. The CDR3 covers 16 residues. V dropped 7 bases and J dropped 0 bases, with 13 bases sitting between them. CDR3 coding DNA: TGTGCCAGCACCGGGACACTTAGCTCTGGGGCCAACGTCCTGACTTTC. Translated, it gives CASTGTLSSGANVLTF.

The chain recombines TRBV19 with TRBJ1-5; D may be TRBD1 (5 bases). V was pared by 2 bases and J by 0 bases, with 8 bases between. The CDR3 is 15 amino acids. Germline CDR1 LNHDA, CDR2 SQIVND (reference sequence). The CDR3 DNA sequence: TGTGCCAGTAGTATAAAGACAGTTAGCAATCAGCCCCAGCATTTT. Its protein product is CASSIKTVSNQPQHF. The full variable domain, with the rest looked up from reference TRBV19 and TRBJ1-5, is DGGITQSPKYLFRKEGQNVTLSCEQNLNHDAMYWYRQDPGQGLRLIYYSQIVNDFQKGDIAEGYSVSREKKESFPLTVTSAQKNPTAFYLCASSIKTVSNQPQHFGDGTRLSIL.

The V gene is TRBV7-2, the J gene TRBJ2-1, with D maybe TRBD2 (6 bases). This CDR3 is built from 17 residues. With 4 bases removed from V and 0 bases from J, the gap between germline ends came to 16 bases. CDR1 is SGHTA, CDR2 FQGNSA, per germline. The chain's CDR3 is CASSWGASASSYNEQFF. In nucleotides, the CDR3 is TGTGCCAGCAGCTGGGGAGCTAGCGCCAGCTCCTACAATGAGCAGTTCTTC.

The chain recombines TRBV5-1 with TRBJ2-7, with D hard to call. V lost 4 bases and J lost 2, with 16 bases in between. Germline values: CDR1 SGHRS, CDR2 YFSETQ. The CDR3 is 15 residues long. CDR3 loop: CASSRSAESPYEQYF. The CDR3 DNA is TGCGCCAGCAGCCGAAGTGCGGAGTCTCCCTACGAGCAGTACTTC.

The chain carries TRBV11-1 and TRBJ1-4, with TRBD1 identical over 8 bases. Germline lookup yields CDR1 SGHAT and CDR2 FQDESV (reference sequence). The CDR3 totals 15 residues. The V gene end was trimmed by 4 bases and the J gene end by 4 bases; junction bases not matched to a gene: 5. CDR3 sequence (DNA): TGTGCCAGCAGCTGGGGGGACAGGATTAATGAAAAACTGTTTTTT. This translates into CASSWGDRINEKLFF. The whole variable domain, filled in from reference TRBV11-1 and TRBJ1-4, reads EAEVAQSPRYKITEKSQAVAFWCDPISGHATLYWYRQILGQGPELLVQFQDESVVDDSQLPKDRFSAERLKGVDSTLKIQPAELGDSAMYLCASSWGDRINEKLFFGSGTQLSVL.

The chain is built from TRBV6-6 and TRBJ1-3; D call uncertain. V lost 8 bases, J lost 0 bases, and 11 bases lay in between. This CDR3 is 14 amino acids long. CDR1 MNHNY and CDR2 SVGAGI come from the germline V gene (reference sequence). The CDR3 loop reads CASQEPSSGNTIYF. The CDR3, as DNA: TGTGCCAGCCAGGAACCGAGCTCTGGAAACACCATATATTTT.

The rearrangement joins TRBV5-1 to TRBJ1-2; D is undetermined. Deletions cut 4 bases from V and 6 bases from J, with 13 bases between. Germline V gene lookup returns CDR1 SGHRS and CDR2 YFSETQ. The CDR3 has 13 residues. Here the CDR3 reads CASSHTNKNGYTF. For the CDR3, the DNA is TGCGCCAGCAGCCACACCAACAAGAATGGCTACACCTTC. The full variable domain, with the rest looked up from reference TRBV5-1 and TRBJ1-2, is KAGVTQTPRYLIKTRGQQVTLSCSPISGHRSVSWYQQTPGQGLQFLFEYFSETQRNKGNFPGRFSGRQFSNSRSEMNVSTLELGDSALYLCASSHTNKNGYTFGSGTRLTVV.

V usage is TRBV5-1 and J usage is TRBJ2-1; 9 bases agree with TRBD2. V shed 2 bases and J 9 bases; nucleotides not matched to a gene: 9. Germline assignment: CDR1 SGHRS and CDR2 YFSETQ. The CDR3 spans 15 residues. This CDR3 reads CASSLLTSGLVEQFF. The CDR3 DNA is TGCGCCAGCAGCTTATTGACTAGCGGCCTGGTTGAGCAGTTCTTC.

The chain carries TRBV6-5 and TRBJ1-5; TRBD1 is a possible D gene (6 bases). This CDR3 comprises 15 residues. Trimming left V 5 bases short and J 1 base short, with 12 bases between. Germline values: CDR1 MNHEY, CDR2 SVGAGI. The CDR3 here is CASSRQEISNQPQHF. CDR3 coding DNA: TGTGCCAGCAGTCGACAGGAGATAAGCAATCAGCCCCAGCATTTT.

The chain uses TRBV5-1 and TRBJ1-2; D ambiguous. The germline V gene encodes CDR1 SGHRS and CDR2 YFSETQ. V was trimmed by 4 bases and J by 8 bases, leaving 18 bases between them. The CDR3 consists of 14 residues. This CDR3 is CASSLGGSGLGYTF. CDR3 nucleotide sequence: TGCGCCAGCAGCCTGGGCGGCTCCGGACTAGGCTACACCTTC. The full variable domain, completed using reference TRBV5-1 and TRBJ1-2, is KAGVTQTPRYLIKTRGQQVTLSCSPISGHRSVSWYQQTPGQGLQFLFEYFSETQRNKGNFPGRFSGRQFSNSRSEMNVSTLELGDSALYLCASSLGGSGLGYTFGSGTRLTVV.

CDR3 sequence reads: CASTRQDGWTEAFF. The CDR3 DNA reads TGTGCCAGCACACGACAGGACGGTTGGACTGAAGCTTTCTTT. This sequence joins TRBV18 and TRBJ1-1; the D gene is possibly TRBD1 (6 bases). V lost 8 bases and J 5 bases, leaving 18 bases between the germline ends. The CDR3 has 14 residues. Germline CDR1 KGHSH, CDR2 LQKENI.

The chain joins TRBV6-2 or TRBV6-3 to TRBJ1-5; the D is unclear. This CDR3 is built from 16 residues. Trimming removed 0 bases from V and 4 bases from J, with 13 bases in between. Germline loops: CDR1 MNHEY, CDR2 SVGEGT. Written as DNA, the CDR3 is TGTGCCAGCAGTTACTCGAGAGCACTGCCGAATCAGCCCCAGCATTTT. Residues: CASSYSRALPNQPQHF.

This clone was counted a single time. V gene TRBV19 combines with J gene TRBJ2-7, with 8 positions matching TRBD2. This CDR3 region has 15 residues. The ends lost 3 bases at V and 3 bases at J; junction bases unmatched: 7. Germline-derived CDR1 and CDR2 are LNHDA and SQIVND (reference sequence). CDR3 nucleotides: TGTGCCAGTAGTATCGGCGGGGGGACGATCTACGAGCAGTACTTC. The encoded protein is CASSIGGGTIYEQYF.

The chain recombines TRBV30 with TRBJ2-7; possibly TRBD2 for D (6 bases). The CDR3 runs 14 residues. From germline, CDR1 is GTSNPN and CDR2 SVGIG (reference sequence). V was cut by 2 bases and J by 1 base, with 12 bases left in between. The CDR3 region is CAWSLAGRSYEQYF. Written as DNA, the CDR3 is TGTGCCTGGAGTCTCGCAGGGAGGTCCTACGAGCAGTACTTC.

The V and J genes are TRBV25-1 and TRBJ2-1; D is perhaps TRBD1 (7 bases). Per the germline V gene, CDR1 is MGHDK and CDR2 is SYGVNS. There are 12 residues in the CDR3. The V and J ends lost 6 bases and 15 bases respectively, with 18 bases between them. The CDR3 region has the DNA TGTGCCAGCAGCCAAGGGGGCGGGGCAGGGTTCTTC. It specifies CASSQGGGAGFF.

The DNA of the CDR3 is TGTGCCTGGAGGGAAACTCTAGCATCCTACGAGCAGTACTTC. Translation gives CAWRETLASYEQYF. The chain uses TRBV30 and TRBJ2-7, with D possibly matching TRBD2 (5 bases). CDR3 length: 14 residues. The ends were cut back, 3 bases at V and 1 base at J, with 13 bases in the middle. Per germline, CDR1 GTSNPN and CDR2 SVGIG (reference sequence).

The chain carries TRBV7-2 and TRBJ1-1; 7 bases line up with TRBD1. In germline, CDR1 is SGHTA, CDR2 FQGNSA. The CDR3 consists of 13 residues. With V trimmed by 0 bases and J by 6 bases, 1 base remained unmatched. The CDR3 spells CASSLADRSEAFF. DNA for the CDR3: TGTGCCAGCAGCTTAGCGGACAGGTCTGAAGCTTTCTTT.

This clone was seen many times. The chain combines TRBV19 with TRBJ1-1; D unclear. V lost 9 bases, J lost 4 bases, and 15 bases lay in between. Germline lookup yields CDR1 LNHDA and CDR2 SQIVND (reference sequence). The CDR3 consists of 13 residues. The CDR3 DNA reads TGTGCCAGCACAAGGAGAGGGATCACTGAAGCTTTCTTT. Its protein product is CASTRRGITEAFF.

This sequence joins TRBV6-7 and TRBJ2-1; a weak D match, TRBD2 (6 bases). TRBV6-7 is an ORF for which the function is uncertain. V lost 4 bases to trimming and J lost 4 bases, with 17 bases between them. The CDR3 covers 16 residues. CDR3 nucleotide sequence: TGTGCCAGCAGTTCGCCTTGGAGGGCCGGGTACAATGAGCAGTTCTTC. It specifies CASSSPWRAGYNEQFF.